The source of this T cell receptor (beta chain) is a study of T-cell memory formation after mild COVID-19. Findings and caveats of the study: Clones contracting day 15 to 85 were balanced CD4/CD8; later expanders leaned CD4+.

Constant-segment-primed 5'RACE gave TCR alpha and TCR beta cDNA libraries with sample barcodes and UMIs. TCRdb re-called the 5' RACE reads with MiXCR, one entry per CDR3 protein. The repertoire holds roughly 410,000 distinct CDR3 sequences, more than 20% seen once, with 7.5% to 10% in the top ten. Germline CDR1 and CDR2: SGHVS and FQNEAQ. Between the trimmed V and J ends, which lost 1 base and 1 base, there was a span of 7 bases. The CDR3 covers 14 residues. Remarks on this clonotype: Its antigen is currently unknown.

The sequencing input was PBMCs or a T cell subset sorted from them (not recorded which). This sequence originates from an adult woman who had mild COVID-19 (a few samples of this study predate the infection). Cell type and time point are not known. This sequence joins TRBV7-8 and TRBJ1-2; D gene ambiguous. The CDR3 coding sequence is TGTGCCAGCAGCTTAGAGCAGGATAACTATGGCTACACCTTC. Translation gives CASSLEQDNYGYTF.